The clone carrying this T cell receptor (beta chain) came up once. Assay: immunoSEQ multiplex PCR; the TCRdb copy retains only in-frame clones and omits some. The sample has some 50,000 clones, over 80% seen once. The sample belongs to a study of OX40 agonist ivuxolimab in advanced cancers. Study-level background: The diagnoses of dose-escalation patients were hepatocellular carcinoma, melanoma, renal cell or head and neck cancer. Partial responses were observed in three patients, of whom one had hepatocellular carcinoma and two had cutaneous melanoma.

J gave up 3 bases and V 5 bases, and 8 bases lay outside the gene matches. Germline-derived CDR1 and CDR2 are MDHEN and SYDVKM. This CDR3 has 16 amino acids. This receptor was taken from an adult with an advanced solid tumor such as melanoma, head and neck, liver or kidney cancer. The sample consisted of CD4+ or CD8+ T cells sorted from blood, taken in a trial of the OX40 agonist ivuxolimab. V usage is TRBV28 and J usage is TRBJ2-7; TRBD1 agrees at 12 bases. The CDR3 region is CASSPGGTGGVYEQYF. In DNA form, the CDR3 reads TGTGCCAGCAGTCCGGGGGGGACAGGGGGCGTCTACGAGCAGTACTTC.